This entry features one TCR beta chain sequence. Its target is not known. This sample was included in a study of cytomegalovirus exposure and HLA in healthy donors. Findings of the study overall: In a later analysis, donors in an Asian-associated ancestry cluster reportedly had fewer N-insertions in productive TCRs than the cohort mean. The listing of approximately 160 TCR beta chains classed them as cytomegalovirus-associated. The study had only CMV serostatus as immune exposure information. Later, an analysis showed that TCR beta chains associated with HLA were more clonally expanded than others that were equally common.

The PCR employed 60 Vbeta primers together with 13 Jbeta primers. Sequencing was performed with immunoSEQ multiplex PCR; in TCRdb, only in-frame clones are kept and a portion is missing. The sample has approximately 110,000 clones, roughly 77% seen once. What was sequenced was PBMCs. This receptor was identified in a woman in her 30s in good health and CMV-seronegative.

CDR3 nucleotide sequence: TGTGCCAGCAGCGCGGACAGTTTGAACACTGAAGCTTTCTTT. Protein: CASSADSLNTEAFF. The genes are TRBV5-5 and TRBJ1-1; D might be TRBD1 (6 bases). This CDR3 spans 14 amino acids. With 4 bases removed from V and 0 bases from J, the gap between germline ends came to 10 bases. Germline CDR1 is SGHKS and CDR2 is YYEKEE (reference sequence). Drawing the rest from reference TRBV5-5 and TRBJ1-1, the complete variable domain is DAGVTQSPTHLIKTRGQQVTLRCSPISGHKSVSWYQQVLGQGPQFIFQYYEKEERGRGNFPDRFSARQFPNYSSELNVNALLLGDSALYLCASSADSLNTEAFFGQGTRLTVV.